The next 23 T cell receptor beta chains were all read from a single sample in a study of T cells in Graves' hyperthyroidism and ophthalmopathy. The investigators amplified TCR beta CDR3 regions from RNA transcripts. HTBI primers drove first-round RT-PCR of the TCR CDR3. Each CDR3 protein gets one entry after TCRdb re-called the multiplex PCR reads with MiXCR. Of about 260,000 distinct CDR3 sequences in the sample, less than 20% were seen once. The sample consisted of blood. These receptors were obtained from a woman aged 18-29 years with Graves' ophthalmopathy.

J is TRBJ1-2 and V is TRBV19; D is perhaps TRBD1 (6 bases). The CDR3 has 14 residues. Between the trimmed V and J ends, which lost 5 bases and 4 bases, there was a span of 14 bases. Per the germline V gene, CDR1 is LNHDA and CDR2 is SQIVND (reference sequence). CDR3: CASSSQGLSYGYTF. The CDR3 DNA follows: TGTGCCAGTAGTTCCCAGGGGCTGTCCTATGGCTACACCTTC.

This chain links TRBV7-9 with TRBJ1-1, with 7 bases aligning to TRBD1. V lost 2 bases and J lost 3; bases outside the gene matches: 12. The CDR3 is 17 residues long. Germline V gene lookup returns CDR1 SEHNR and CDR2 FQNEAQ (reference sequence). The CDR3 nucleotides are TGTGCCAGCAGCTTATTCAGGGGGGGCGCAGTCGACACTGAAGCTTTCTTT. Translating gives CASSLFRGGAVDTEAFF.

This clonotype was detected ten times or more. The chain uses TRBV12-3 or TRBV12-4 and TRBJ2-1; 8 nucleotides match TRBD1. V shed 3 bases, J shed 4 bases, and the junction held 2 bases outside the gene matches. The length of the CDR3 is 14 residues. The CDR3 region has the DNA TGTGCCAGCAGTTTGGACAGGGCTTACAATGAGCAGTTCTTC. This gives the protein CASSLDRAYNEQFF.

The chain employs TRBV6-4 and TRBJ1-4; a possible D gene is TRBD1 (6 bases). Germline CDR1 reads MRHNA; CDR2 reads SNTAGT. Trimming removed 8 bases from V and 4 bases from J, with 17 bases in between. The CDR3 is 15 residues long. The CDR3 bases are TGTGCCAGCGGCCCGGGGGGCCGTGGTAATGAAAAACTGTTTTTT. Translated: CASGPGGRGNEKLFF.

This clonotype was detected ten times or more. The rearrangement links TRBV5-5 to TRBJ2-5, with TRBD1 matching 8 bases. The CDR3 has 15 residues. V lost 0 bases, J lost 5 bases, and 6 bases stayed unmatched. Germline CDR1 and CDR2: SGHKS and YYEKEE (reference sequence). The CDR3 DNA follows: TGTGCCAGCAGCTTGGCCCCAGGGGGCTGGGAGACCCAGTACTTC. This codes for CASSLAPGGWETQYF.

This clonotype was detected many times. The chain links TRBV6-1 to TRBJ2-2, with TRBD2 matching over 13 bases. CDR3 length: 15 residues. V lost 5 bases, J lost 6 bases, and 3 bases stayed unmatched. CDR1 and CDR2 (germline): MNHNS, SASEGT. This CDR3 reads CASSQTSGRPGELFF. Written as DNA, the CDR3 is TGTGCCAGCAGTCAGACTAGCGGGAGGCCCGGGGAGCTGTTTTTT.

This clonotype was observed many times. The CDR3, as DNA: TGCGCCAGCAGCACGACGGGTATTCAAGAGACCCAGTACTTC. This encodes CASSTTGIQETQYF. The V call is TRBV5-1, the J call TRBJ2-5, with D unresolved. V lost 4 bases, J lost 2 bases, and 12 bases lay in between. The CDR3 totals 14 residues. Germline-derived CDR1 and CDR2 are SGHRS and YFSETQ.

In this sample, this clonotype turned up many times. This chain uses TRBV11-2 with TRBJ1-6; 9 positions match TRBD1. Germline V lookup: CDR1 SGHAT, CDR2 FQNNGV. The CDR3 loop spans 15 amino acids. Trimming at V came to 1 base and at J to 6 bases, leaving 1 base not matched to a gene. CDR3 sequence (DNA): TGTGCCAGCAGCTTAGGGGACAGGGTTAATTCACCCCTCCACTTT. Translated, it gives CASSLGDRVNSPLHF.

The chain couples TRBV2 to TRBJ1-1; D possibly corresponds to TRBD1 (6 bases). This CDR3 is built from 21 residues. In germline, CDR1 is SNHLY, CDR2 FYNNEI. V was clipped by 6 bases and J by 2 bases, with 34 bases between them. The CDR3 reads CASSKSGGLGRAGSRNTEAFF. The DNA for the CDR3 is TGTGCCAGCAGCAAGTCGGGGGGCCTTGGACGGGCGGGCAGTAGAAACACTGAAGCTTTCTTT. Based on the CDR3 plus reference TRBV2 and TRBJ1-1, the full variable domain is EPEVTQTPSHQVTQMGQEVILRCVPISNHLYFYWYRQILGQKVEFLVSFYNNEISEKSEIFDDQFSVERPDGSNFTLKIRSTKLEDSAMYFCASSKSGGLGRAGSRNTEAFFGQGTRLTVV.

With regard to this clonotype: A much larger clone lies a single base off, so this may be a read error. It is likely a read error, because the conserved phenylalanine at the end of the CDR3 is missing. This rearrangement joins TRBV5-5 to TRBJ1-6; no firm D call. Per germline, CDR1 SGHKS and CDR2 YYEKEE (reference sequence). Trimming pared 4 bases from V and 3 bases from J, leaving 11 bases between. The CDR3 sequence is 15 residues long. CDR3 amino acids: CASSILWSYNSPLHS. As DNA, the CDR3 is TGTGCCAGCAGCATCTTATGGAGCTATAATTCACCCCTCCACTCT.

The gene calls are TRBV7-9 and TRBJ1-2; 9 bases match TRBD1. This CDR3 contains 17 residues. V was clipped by 5 bases and J by 1 base; unmatched bases: 11. Germline V gene lookup returns CDR1 SEHNR and CDR2 FQNEAQ (reference sequence). CDR3 coding DNA: TGTGCCAGCAGCCAGGGTGCCGGGACAGGGTTTAACTATGGCTACACCTTC. It codes for CASSQGAGTGFNYGYTF.

Many counts were recorded for this clonotype. The V gene is TRBV11-2, the J gene TRBJ2-5; either TRBD1 or TRBD2 may supply D (5 bases each). V lost 6 bases to trimming and J lost 5 bases, with 19 bases between them. This CDR3 region has 15 residues. Germline assignment: CDR1 SGHAT and CDR2 FQNNGV. CDR3 nucleotides: TGTGCCAGCAGTCGCCGGGACCGACGGACGGAGACCCAGTACTTC. Its protein is CASSRRDRRTETQYF.

There are many counts of this clonotype. The chain has TRBV12-3 or TRBV12-4 and TRBJ2-3; TRBD2 agrees at 7 bases. This CDR3 has 15 residues. V shed 6 bases and J 6 bases; nucleotides not matched to a gene: 12. The CDR3 DNA reads as TGTGCCAGCAGCTGGGGGGGGTCCATCGTGGATACGCAGTATTTT. It specifies CASSWGGSIVDTQYF.

The CDR3 region is CATSEAGGTPQHF. The CDR3 DNA is TGTGCCACCAGTGAGGCAGGGGGGACTCCCCAGCATTTT. The rearrangement joins TRBV24-1 to TRBJ1-5, with 7 positions matching TRBD1. The CDR3 is made up of 13 amino acids. V was clipped by 4 bases and J by 10 bases; unmatched bases: 6. Germline assignment: CDR1 KGHDR and CDR2 SFDVKD.

Ten or more counts support this clonotype. In nucleotides, the CDR3 is TGTGCCACCTCGGACAGGGGCACAGATACGCAGTATTTT. This codes for CATSDRGTDTQYF. The V and J genes are TRBV2 and TRBJ2-3, with 8 bases aligning to TRBD1. The V segment lost 10 bases and the J segment 1 base; nucleotides outside the gene matches: 4. This CDR3 region has 13 residues. Germline CDR1 reads SNHLY; CDR2 reads FYNNEI.

In its sample, this clonotype was seen many times. The chain couples TRBV10-3 to TRBJ1-1, with TRBD1 as a possible D gene (5 bases). Germline values: CDR1 ENHRY, CDR2 SYGVKD. Trimming removed 3 bases at V and 2 bases at J, with 13 bases between. This CDR3 spans 15 amino acids. The CDR3 reads CAISDAPGTNTEAFF. For the CDR3, the DNA is TGTGCCATCAGTGACGCCCCCGGGACCAACACTGAAGCTTTCTTT.

Many counts were recorded for this clonotype. This chain links TRBV20-1 with TRBJ2-3, with 7 nucleotides matching TRBD2. In germline, CDR1 is DFQATT, CDR2 SNEGSKA (reference sequence). The V and J ends lost 0 bases and 1 base, in that order; junction bases with no gene match: 1. The CDR3 is 14 amino acids. The CDR3 bases are TGCAGTGCTAGAGACAGCGGGGGCACAGATACGCAGTATTTT. Translated, it gives CSARDSGGTDTQYF.

This clonotype has a count of ten or more. The gene calls are TRBV20-1 and TRBJ1-4; weak D call: TRBD1 (6 bases). This CDR3 has 15 residues. CDR1 and CDR2 from the germline V gene are DFQATT and SNEGSKA (reference sequence). V lost 0 bases and J 7 bases, leaving 15 bases between the germline ends. The DNA for the CDR3 is TGCAGTGCTAGAGATTTGGTCCAGGGGAGTGAAAAACTGTTTTTT. Amino acid sequence: CSARDLVQGSEKLFF.

This clonotype was seen a few times. The J gene is TRBJ1-1, the V gene TRBV29-1, with D possibly matching TRBD1 (5 bases). The CDR3 has 14 residues. Germline V lookup: CDR1 SQVTM, CDR2 ANQGSEA. The V end was cut by 7 bases, the J end by 4 bases, with 19 bases between. CDR3 coding DNA: TGCAGCGGTTCATATCGAACTGGGGGCACTGAAGCTTTCTTT. Translated: CSGSYRTGGTEAFF.

This clonotype appeared many times. The V gene is TRBV15, the J gene TRBJ2-3; D ambiguous. CDR1 is LNHNV, CDR2 YYDKDF, per germline (reference sequence). The CDR3 covers 16 residues. Deletions cut 0 bases from V and 2 bases from J, with 12 bases between. CDR3 loop: CATSRDLPTYTDTQYF. The CDR3 coding sequence is TGTGCCACCAGCAGAGATCTCCCCACCTACACAGATACGCAGTATTTT.

This clonotype occurred many times. DNA for the CDR3: TGTGCCAGCCGATCAGCGGGAGTCACAGATACGCAGTATTTT. Translated, it gives CASRSAGVTDTQYF. The chain is built from TRBV6-1 and TRBJ2-3; TRBD2 matches at 8 bases. Unmatched junction bases numbered 6, after V lost 8 bases and J lost 2 bases. Germline CDR1 is MNHNS and CDR2 is SASEGT. The CDR3 length is 14 residues.

This clonotype showed up just a few times. The chain couples TRBV6-2 or TRBV6-3 to TRBJ1-2; the D is unclear. The CDR3 totals 15 residues. V lost 0 bases and J 4 bases, leaving 12 bases between the germline ends. CDR1 is MNHEY and CDR2 is SVGEGT in the germline V gene. CDR3 nucleotides: TGTGCCAGCAGTTACTCGGTCGGACTGGCCTATGGCTACACCTTC. This codes for CASSYSVGLAYGYTF.

This clonotype was observed a few times. The chain has TRBV7-3 and TRBJ2-2; 13 bases agree with TRBD2. The CDR3 extends over 16 amino acids. V shed 6 bases and J 4 bases; nucleotides not matched to a gene: 5. Germline CDR1 is SGHTA and CDR2 is FQGTGA. CDR3 bases: TGTGCCAGCAGACTAGCGGGAGGGTGGAGCACCGGGGAGCTGTTTTTT. This gives the protein CASRLAGGWSTGELFF. The full variable domain, in which reference TRBV7-3 and TRBJ2-2 provide the parts outside the CDR3, is GAGVSQTPSNKVTEKGKYVELRCDPISGHTALYWYRQSLGQGPEFLIYFQGTGAADDSGLPNDRFFAVRPEGSVSTLKIQRTERGDSAVYLCASRLAGGWSTGELFFGEGSRLTVL.